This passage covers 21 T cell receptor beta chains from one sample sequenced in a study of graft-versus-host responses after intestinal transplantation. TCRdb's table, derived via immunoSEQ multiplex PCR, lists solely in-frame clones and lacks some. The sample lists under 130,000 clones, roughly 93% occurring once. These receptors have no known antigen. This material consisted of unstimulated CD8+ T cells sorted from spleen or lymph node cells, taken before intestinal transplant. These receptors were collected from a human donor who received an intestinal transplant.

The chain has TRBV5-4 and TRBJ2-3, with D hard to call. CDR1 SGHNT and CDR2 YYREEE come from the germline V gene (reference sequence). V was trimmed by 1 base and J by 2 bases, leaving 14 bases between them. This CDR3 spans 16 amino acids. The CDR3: CASSLQEAALTDTQYF. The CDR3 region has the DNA TGTGCCAGCAGCTTGCAGGAAGCAGCCCTCACAGATACGCAGTATTTT.

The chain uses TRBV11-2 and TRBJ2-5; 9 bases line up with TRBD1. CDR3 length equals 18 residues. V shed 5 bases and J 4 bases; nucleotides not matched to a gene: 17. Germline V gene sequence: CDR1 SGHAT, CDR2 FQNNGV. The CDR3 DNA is TGTGCCAGCAGCCCCCGGGGAACAGGGGGCGACCCCGCAGAGACCCAGTACTTC. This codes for CASSPRGTGGDPAETQYF.

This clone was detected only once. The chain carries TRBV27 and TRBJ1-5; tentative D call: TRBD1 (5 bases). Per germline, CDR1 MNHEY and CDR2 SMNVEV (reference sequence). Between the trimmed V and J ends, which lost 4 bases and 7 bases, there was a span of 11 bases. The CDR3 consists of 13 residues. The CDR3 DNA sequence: TGTGCCAGCAGTTGGGCAGGGTGGCAGCCCCAGCATTTT. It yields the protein CASSWAGWQPQHF.

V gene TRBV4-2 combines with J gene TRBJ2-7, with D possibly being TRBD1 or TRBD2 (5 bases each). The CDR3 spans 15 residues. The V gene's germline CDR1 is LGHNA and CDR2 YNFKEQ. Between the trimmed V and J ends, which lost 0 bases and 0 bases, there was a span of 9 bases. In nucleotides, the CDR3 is TGTGCCAGCAGCCAAGATTGGGGGAACTCCTACGAGCAGTACTTC. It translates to CASSQDWGNSYEQYF.

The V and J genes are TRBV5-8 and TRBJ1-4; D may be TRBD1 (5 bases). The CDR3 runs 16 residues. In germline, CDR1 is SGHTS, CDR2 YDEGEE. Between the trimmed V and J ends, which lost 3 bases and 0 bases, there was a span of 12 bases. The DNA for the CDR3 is TGTGCCAGCAGCTCTGGACACGGTGCAACTAATGAAAAACTGTTTTTT. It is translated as CASSSGHGATNEKLFF.

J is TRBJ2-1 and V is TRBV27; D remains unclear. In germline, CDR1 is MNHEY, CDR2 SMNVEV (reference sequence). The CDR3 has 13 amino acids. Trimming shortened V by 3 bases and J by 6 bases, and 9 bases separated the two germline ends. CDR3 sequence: CASSFTRVNEQFF. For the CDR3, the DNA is TGTGCCAGCAGTTTCACAAGGGTCAATGAGCAGTTCTTC.

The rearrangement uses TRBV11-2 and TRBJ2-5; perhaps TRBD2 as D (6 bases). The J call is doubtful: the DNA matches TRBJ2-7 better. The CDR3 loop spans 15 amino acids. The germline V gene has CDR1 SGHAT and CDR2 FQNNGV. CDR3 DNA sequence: TGTGCCAGCAGCTTATCTCCCGGGGGATCCTACGAGCAGTACTTC. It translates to CASSLSPGGSYEQYF.

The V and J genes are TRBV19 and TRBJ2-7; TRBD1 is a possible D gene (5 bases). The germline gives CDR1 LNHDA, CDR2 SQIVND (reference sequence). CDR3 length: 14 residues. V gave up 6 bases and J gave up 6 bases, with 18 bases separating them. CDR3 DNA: TGTGCCAGTAGCACAGGTGATGGGTCTGGCGAGCAGTACTTC. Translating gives CASSTGDGSGEQYF.

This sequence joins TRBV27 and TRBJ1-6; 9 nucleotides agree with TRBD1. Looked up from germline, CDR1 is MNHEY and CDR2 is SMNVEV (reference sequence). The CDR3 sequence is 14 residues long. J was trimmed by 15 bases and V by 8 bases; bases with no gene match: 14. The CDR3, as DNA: TGTGCCAGCGGACATGGGACAGGGCATTCGGTCCTCCACTTT. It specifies CASGHGTGHSVLHF.

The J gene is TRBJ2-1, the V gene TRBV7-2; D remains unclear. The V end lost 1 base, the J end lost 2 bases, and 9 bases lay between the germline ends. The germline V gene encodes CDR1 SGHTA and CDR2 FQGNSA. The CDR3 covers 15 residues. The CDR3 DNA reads TGTGCCAGCAGCTTAGATGGCAGCCCCTACAATGAGCAGTTCTTC. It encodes CASSLDGSPYNEQFF.

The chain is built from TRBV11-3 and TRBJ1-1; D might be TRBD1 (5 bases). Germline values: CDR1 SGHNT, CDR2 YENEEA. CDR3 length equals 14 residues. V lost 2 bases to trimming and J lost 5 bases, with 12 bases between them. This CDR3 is CASSLTRDGTEAFF. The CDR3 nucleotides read TGTGCCAGCAGCTTAACCAGGGATGGAACTGAAGCTTTCTTT.

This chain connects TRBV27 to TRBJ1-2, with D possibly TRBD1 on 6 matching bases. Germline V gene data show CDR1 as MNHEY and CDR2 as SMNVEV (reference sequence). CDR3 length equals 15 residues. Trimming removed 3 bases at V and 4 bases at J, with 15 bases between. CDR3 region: CASSFSGQLGYGYTF. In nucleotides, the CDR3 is TGTGCCAGCAGTTTCTCCGGACAGCTCGGCTATGGCTACACCTTC.

The CDR3 loop reads CASSQGFPQYQPQHF. DNA of the CDR3: TGCGCCAGCAGCCAAGGGTTCCCCCAGTATCAGCCCCAGCATTTT. The V gene is TRBV4-1, the J gene TRBJ1-5; D is unclear. CDR3 length: 15 residues. V lost 1 base and J 5 bases, leaving 12 bases between the germline ends. Germline V gives CDR1 MGHRA, CDR2 YSYEKL.

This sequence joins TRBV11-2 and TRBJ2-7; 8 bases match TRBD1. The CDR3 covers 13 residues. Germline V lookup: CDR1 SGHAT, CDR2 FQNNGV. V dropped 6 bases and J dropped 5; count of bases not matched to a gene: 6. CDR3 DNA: TGTGCCAGCAGATACAGGGGGGCCAACGAGCAGTACTTC. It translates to CASRYRGANEQYF.

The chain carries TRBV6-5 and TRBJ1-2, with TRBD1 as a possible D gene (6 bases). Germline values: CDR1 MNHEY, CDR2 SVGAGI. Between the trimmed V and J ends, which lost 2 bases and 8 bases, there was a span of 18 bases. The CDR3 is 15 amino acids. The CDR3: CASSYRGGPEGGYTF. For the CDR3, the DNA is TGTGCCAGCAGTTACCGGGGGGGCCCCGAGGGCGGCTACACCTTC.

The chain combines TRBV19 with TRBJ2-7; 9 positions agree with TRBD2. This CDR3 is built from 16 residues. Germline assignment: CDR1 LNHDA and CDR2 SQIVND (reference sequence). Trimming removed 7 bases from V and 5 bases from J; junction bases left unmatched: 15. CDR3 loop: CASNAGFGLAGNEQYF. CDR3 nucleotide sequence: TGTGCCAGTAACGCGGGGTTCGGGCTAGCGGGGAACGAGCAGTACTTC.

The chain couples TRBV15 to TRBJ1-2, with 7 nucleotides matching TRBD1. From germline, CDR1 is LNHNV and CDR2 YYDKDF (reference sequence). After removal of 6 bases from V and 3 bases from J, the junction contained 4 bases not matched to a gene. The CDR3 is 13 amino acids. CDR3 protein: CATSGRGDYGYTF. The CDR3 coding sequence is TGTGCCACCAGTGGCAGGGGGGACTATGGCTACACCTTC.

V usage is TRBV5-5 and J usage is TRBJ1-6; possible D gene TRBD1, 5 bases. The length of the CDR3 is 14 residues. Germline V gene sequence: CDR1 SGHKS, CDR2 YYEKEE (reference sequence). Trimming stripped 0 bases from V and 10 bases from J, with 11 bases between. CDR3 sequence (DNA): TGTGCCAGCAGCTTGGTGGGGGATGGATCACCCCTCCACTTT. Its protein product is CASSLVGDGSPLHF.

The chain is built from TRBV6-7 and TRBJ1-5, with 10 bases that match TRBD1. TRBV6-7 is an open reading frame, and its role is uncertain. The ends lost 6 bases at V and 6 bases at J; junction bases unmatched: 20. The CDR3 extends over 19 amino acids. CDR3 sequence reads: CASSPLIEPGQGWAQPQHF. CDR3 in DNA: TGTGCCAGCAGCCCCCTCATTGAGCCGGGACAGGGGTGGGCTCAGCCCCAGCATTTT.

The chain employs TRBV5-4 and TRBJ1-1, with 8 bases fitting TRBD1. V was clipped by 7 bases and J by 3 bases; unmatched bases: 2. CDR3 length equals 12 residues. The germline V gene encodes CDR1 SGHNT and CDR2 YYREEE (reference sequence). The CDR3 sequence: CASYRGDTEAFF. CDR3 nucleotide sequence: TGTGCCAGCTACAGGGGGGACACTGAAGCTTTCTTT.

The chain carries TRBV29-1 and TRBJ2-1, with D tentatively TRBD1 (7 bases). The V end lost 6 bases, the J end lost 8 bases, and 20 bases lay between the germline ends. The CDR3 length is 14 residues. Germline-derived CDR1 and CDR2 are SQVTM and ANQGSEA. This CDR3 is CSVVWGQWGDEQFF. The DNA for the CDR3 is TGCAGCGTCGTGTGGGGACAGTGGGGGGATGAGCAGTTCTTC.